These 8 T cell receptor beta chains originate from one sample sequenced in a study of T cell changes during pregnancy in multiple sclerosis. Generated by immunoSEQ multiplex PCR, the TCRdb table keeps only in-frame clones and is missing some. The repertoire consists of tens of thousands of clones, with about 88% occurring once and the leading ten covering approximately 1%. The specimen comprised CD4+ T cells from peripheral blood mononuclear cells, sampled in the second trimester of pregnancy. The receptors here all came from a female donor with multiple sclerosis, enrolled in a pregnancy study.

V and J are TRBV5-1 and TRBJ2-7; 7 positions agree with TRBD2. V shed 4 bases and J 5 bases; nucleotides not matched to a gene: 9. Germline-derived CDR1 and CDR2 are SGHRS and YFSETQ. This CDR3 spans 14 amino acids. CDR3 residues: CASSPGTIGHEQYF. CDR3 DNA sequence: TGCGCCAGCAGCCCCGGGACTATCGGGCACGAGCAGTACTTC.

The V and J genes are TRBV30 and TRBJ1-5; D perhaps matches TRBD1 (6 bases). The V gene's germline CDR1 is GTSNPN and CDR2 SVGIG (reference sequence). This CDR3 spans 16 amino acids. The V gene lost 0 bases and the J gene lost 4 bases, with 16 bases spanning the gap. The CDR3 reads CAWSVRRTDQNQPQHF. The CDR3 DNA sequence: TGTGCCTGGAGTGTACGGAGGACAGACCAAAATCAGCCCCAGCATTTT. Complete variable domain (other parts from reference TRBV30 and TRBJ1-5): SQTIHQWPATLVQPVGSPLSLECTVEGTSNPNLYWYRQAAGRGLQLLFYSVGIGQISSEVPQNLSASRPQDRQFILSSKKLLLSDSGFYLCAWSVRRTDQNQPQHFGDGTRLSIL.

V gene TRBV29-1 combines with J gene TRBJ1-2; possible D gene TRBD1, 6 bases. The V end was cut by 3 bases, the J end by 8 bases, with 10 bases between. Germline V gene data show CDR1 as SQVTM and CDR2 as ANQGSEA. This CDR3 has 11 residues. The CDR3 DNA reads as TGCAGCGTTGATGGGGGCAAAGGCTACACCTTC. This gives the protein CSVDGGKGYTF.

This chain links TRBV5-4 with TRBJ2-3; 9 bases are a match to TRBD2. Per the germline V gene, CDR1 is SGHNT and CDR2 is YYREEE (reference sequence). This CDR3 region has 15 residues. The junction had 7 bases not matched to a gene; V was cut back by 2 bases and J by 6 bases. CDR3 DNA sequence: TGTGCCAGCAGCTTTAGCGGGAGACGGGCGGATACGCAGTATTTT. This sequence encodes CASSFSGRRADTQYF.

V and J are TRBV28 and TRBJ1-1; TRBD1 aligns across 7 bases. V lost 5 bases, J lost 3 bases, and 6 bases stayed unmatched. There are 14 residues in the CDR3. The germline gives CDR1 MDHEN, CDR2 SYDVKM. CDR3 region: CASSAYRGHTEAFF. As DNA, the CDR3 is TGTGCCAGCAGTGCCTACAGGGGTCACACTGAAGCTTTCTTT.

The rearrangement uses TRBV15 and TRBJ2-1, with D maybe TRBD1 (6 bases). Germline V gene lookup returns CDR1 LNHNV and CDR2 YYDKDF (reference sequence). The V end lost 0 bases, the J end lost 10 bases, and 16 bases lay between the germline ends. This CDR3 contains 15 residues. CDR3 sequence reads: CATSRDKYRAMEQFF. In DNA, the CDR3 is TGTGCCACCAGCAGAGATAAGTACAGGGCCATGGAGCAGTTCTTC.

Only one count was recorded for this clone. The gene calls are TRBV21-1 and TRBJ2-7; the table calls TRBD2, which could not be checked here. TRBV21-1 is noted as a pseudogene. The CDR3 has 16 amino acids. The CDR3 DNA sequence: TGTGCCAGCAGCAAAGTGGAGGGGCCCTCGTCGTACGAGCAGTACTTC. Residues: CASSKVEGPSSYEQYF.

This chain uses TRBV7-2 with TRBJ2-7; the D is unclear. Trimming removed 1 base at V and 7 bases at J, with 5 bases between. This CDR3 spans 11 amino acids. Germline V gives CDR1 SGHTA, CDR2 FQGNSA. The CDR3 nucleotides are TGTGCCAGCAGCTTAGTCAGGGAGCAGTACTTC. Protein: CASSLVREQYF.